A single sample gave rise to the 20 T cell receptor beta chains below, sequenced in a study of beta chain features in type 1 diabetes. cDNA synthesis used the whole RNA isolate, giving expressed TCRB sequences. Profiling relied on immunoSEQ multiplex PCR, and the TCRdb table lists in-frame clones only, not all of them. Of about 210,000 clones in the sample, around 9.9% were seen once. Sequencing was carried out using central memory CD4+ T cells from blood. The receptors were gathered from a man in his late teens or twenties in good health.

The rearrangement uses TRBV29-1 and TRBJ2-3; tentatively, D is TRBD1 (6 bases). Trimming removed 5 bases at V and 4 bases at J, with 16 bases between. Germline CDR1 is SQVTM and CDR2 is ANQGSEA. The CDR3 runs 14 residues. CDR3 bases: TGCAGCGTTACAGGGTCAAGCTCCCCAGATACGCAGTATTTT. This sequence encodes CSVTGSSSPDTQYF.

In this sample, this clone turned up a few times. The rearrangement uses TRBV7-8 and TRBJ2-3, with 7 bases aligning to TRBD2. The CDR3 has 14 amino acids. The junction had 6 bases not matched to a gene; V was cut back by 3 bases and J by 6 bases. In germline, CDR1 is SGHVS, CDR2 FQNEAQ. The DNA of the CDR3 is TGTGCCAGCAGCTTTCGTCGGGGAGGGGATACGCAGTATTTT. Its translation is CASSFRRGGDTQYF.

This clone was detected ten times or more. The chain is built from TRBV11-2 and TRBJ2-2; D gene uncertain. The V and J ends lost 0 bases and 5 bases respectively, with 7 bases between them. Germline CDR1 SGHAT, CDR2 FQNNGV. This CDR3 spans 14 amino acids. The CDR3 DNA follows: TGTGCCAGCAGCTTAGATCGCCAAACCGGGGAGCTGTTTTTT. The encoded protein is CASSLDRQTGELFF.

This clone was found a few times. This chain links TRBV2 with TRBJ2-1, with 7 nucleotides matching TRBD2. There are 15 residues in the CDR3. Per the germline V gene, CDR1 is SNHLY and CDR2 is FYNNEI. The V segment lost 5 bases and the J segment 2 bases; nucleotides outside the gene matches: 6. Here the CDR3 DNA reads TGTGCCAGCAGTCGTATGAGCGGGGCCTACAATGAGCAGTTCTTC. Protein: CASSRMSGAYNEQFF.

This clone was observed a handful of times. This chain links TRBV5-6 with TRBJ2-7; D assignment may be TRBD1 or TRBD2 (5 bases each). CDR1 and CDR2 from the germline V gene are SGHDT and YYEEEE. The V and J ends lost 2 bases and 8 bases respectively, with 11 bases between them. The CDR3 is 12 residues long. Here the CDR3 reads CASSFPEGQQYF. For the CDR3, the DNA is TGTGCCAGCAGCTTCCCCGAGGGACAGCAGTACTTC.

This chain connects TRBV20-1 to TRBJ2-3, with D unresolved. The length of the CDR3 is 11 residues. Germline lookup yields CDR1 DFQATT and CDR2 SNEGSKA (reference sequence). Between the trimmed V and J ends, which lost 8 bases and 4 bases, there was a span of 10 bases. The CDR3 region has the DNA TGCAGTCGCCTGCTTTCAGATACGCAGTATTTT. It is translated as CSRLLSDTQYF.

The gene calls are TRBV12-5 and TRBJ2-1; 11 bases match TRBD2. Per germline, CDR1 LGHNT and CDR2 FRNRAP. This CDR3 region has 16 residues. Losses at the gene ends were 2 bases for V and 6 bases for J; bases not matched to a gene: 6. CDR3 DNA: TGTGCTAGTGGTTTGAAGACTAGCGGGAACGTCAATGAGCAGTTCTTC. As protein: CASGLKTSGNVNEQFF.

The V and J genes are TRBV14 and TRBJ2-3, with D possibly being TRBD2 (5 bases). V lost 2 bases, J lost 2 bases, and 8 bases lay in between. Germline CDR1 and CDR2: SGHDN and FVKESK. The CDR3 is made up of 14 amino acids. The CDR3, as DNA: TGTGCCAGCAGCCAATATCGGGACACAGATACGCAGTATTTT. As protein: CASSQYRDTDTQYF.

This clone was recorded a few times. The genes are TRBV9 and TRBJ2-2; D uncertain. The CDR3 has 11 amino acids. Germline V CDR1 and CDR2: SGDLS, YYNGEE. V shed 1 base and J shed 7 bases, with 2 bases lying between them. CDR3 sequence (DNA): TGTGCCAGCAGCGTACTCGGGGAGCTGTTTTTT. It specifies CASSVLGELFF. Supplemented by reference TRBV9 and TRBJ2-2, the full variable domain reads DSGVTQTPKHLITATGQRVTLRCSPRSGDLSVYWYQQSLDQGLQFLIQYYNGEERAKGNILERFSAQQFPDLHSELNLSSLELGDSALYFCASSVLGELFFGEGSRLTVL.

The CDR3 region is CSAKPGGTEAFF. The CDR3 DNA is TGCAGCGCCAAACCCGGGGGCACTGAAGCTTTCTTT. V gene TRBV29-1 combines with J gene TRBJ1-1, with D perhaps TRBD1 (5 bases). The CDR3 has 12 residues. Germline V gives CDR1 SQVTM, CDR2 ANQGSEA. Trimming left V 7 bases short and J 4 bases short, with 13 bases between.

The chain employs TRBV6-1 and TRBJ2-7; D unresolved. The CDR3 is 11 amino acids. The germline CDR1 and CDR2 sequences are MNHNS and SASEGT. V gave up 8 bases and J gave up 3 bases, with 8 bases separating them. The CDR3 is CASLQLYEQYF. CDR3 in DNA: TGTGCCAGCCTACAGCTCTACGAGCAGTACTTC.

This clone was seen only a few times. The chain joins TRBV6-1 to TRBJ2-3, with a weak D call TRBD2 (6 bases). V lost 6 bases and J lost 5, with 15 bases in between. Germline V CDR1 and CDR2: MNHNS, SASEGT. The CDR3 loop spans 14 amino acids. The CDR3 DNA reads as TGTGCCAGCAGGGAGGGGACCGCGGGAGATACGCAGTATTTT. Encoded protein: CASREGTAGDTQYF.

There are a few counts of this clone. The rearrangement links TRBV5-6 to TRBJ2-3; a possible D gene is TRBD1 (6 bases). The germline V gene has CDR1 SGHDT and CDR2 YYEEEE. The CDR3 runs to 15 residues. V was pared by 3 bases and J by 3 bases, with 14 bases between. CDR3 loop: CASSSGQRFTDTQYF. CDR3 sequence (DNA): TGTGCCAGCAGCTCCGGACAGCGATTTACAGATACGCAGTATTTT.

This chain uses TRBV11-2 with TRBJ2-7, with TRBD1 matching 8 bases. The J segment lost 5 bases and the V segment lost 3 bases, leaving 6 bases of the junction unmatched. Per the germline V gene, CDR1 is SGHAT and CDR2 is FQNNGV. The length of the CDR3 is 14 residues. CDR3 residues: CASSLDRVGNEQYF. The DNA for the CDR3 is TGTGCCAGCAGCTTGGACAGGGTGGGTAACGAGCAGTACTTC.

In its sample, this clone was seen a few times. V is TRBV30 and J is TRBJ2-5; D is possibly TRBD1 or TRBD2 (6 bases each). The V gene lost 1 base and the J gene lost 5 bases, with 11 bases spanning the gap. Germline V CDR1 and CDR2: GTSNPN, SVGIG (reference sequence). The CDR3 is 13 amino acids. The CDR3 sequence: CAWSEGGRETQYF. CDR3 bases: TGTGCCTGGAGTGAGGGGGGCCGGGAGACCCAGTACTTC.

The V call is TRBV2, the J call TRBJ1-2; unclear D gene. CDR1 is SNHLY and CDR2 is FYNNEI in the germline V gene. The CDR3 consists of 13 residues. Trimming cost V 4 bases and J 8 bases, with 14 bases left between them. The CDR3 sequence is CASSGPTPTGYTF. CDR3 coding DNA: TGTGCCAGCAGTGGGCCTACTCCCACGGGCTACACCTTC.

V is TRBV10-3 and J is TRBJ2-7, with 8 nucleotides matching TRBD1. Germline V CDR1 and CDR2: ENHRY, SYGVKD. The length of the CDR3 is 14 residues. V lost 6 bases to trimming and J lost 0 bases; unmatched junction nucleotides: 4. The DNA for the CDR3 is TGTGCCATCAGCGGGACAGGCAGCTCCTACGAGCAGTACTTC. Protein sequence: CAISGTGSSYEQYF.

The chain has TRBV2 and TRBJ1-4, with D uncertain. The CDR3 has 15 amino acids. V shed 4 bases and J shed 0 bases, with 9 bases lying between them. Germline CDR1 and CDR2: SNHLY and FYNNEI. The CDR3 protein is CASSGRVATNEKLFF. The CDR3 nucleotides are TGTGCCAGCAGTGGCAGAGTCGCAACTAATGAAAAACTGTTTTTT.

V and J are TRBV6-6 and TRBJ2-7; TRBD1 agrees at 7 bases. V was clipped by 4 bases and J by 2 bases; unmatched bases: 8. There are 15 residues in the CDR3. Germline V gives CDR1 MNHNY, CDR2 SVGAGI (reference sequence). CDR3 in amino acids: CASSFHRGSTYEQYF. The CDR3 DNA follows: TGTGCCAGCAGTTTCCACAGGGGAAGCACCTACGAGCAGTACTTC.

This sequence joins TRBV29-1 and TRBJ1-4, with D tentatively TRBD1 (5 bases). Trimming stripped 7 bases from V and 6 bases from J, with 15 bases between. Germline CDR1 is SQVTM and CDR2 is ANQGSEA. The CDR3 runs 13 residues. The CDR3 here is CSAGGGADEKLFF. The CDR3 region has the DNA TGCAGCGCCGGGGGAGGGGCGGATGAAAAACTGTTTTTT.